This T cell receptor beta chain is drawn from a study of CD8+ T cells in alopecia areata. The sequencing template was cDNA reverse transcribed from extracted RNA. The data were produced by immunoSEQ multiplex PCR, yet TCRdb's version contains in-frame clones alone and is incomplete. This sample yields approximately 150,000 clones, of which around 87% are seen a single time; around 16% belongs to the top ten. Germline V gene lookup returns CDR1 LNHDA and CDR2 SQIVND (reference sequence). The CDR3 is 13 residues long. V lost 7 bases, J lost 5 bases, and 6 bases stayed unmatched. This chain connects TRBV19 to TRBJ2-7, with 9 bases matching TRBD2. Sequences were derived from CD8+ T cells sorted from blood, sampled at week 0. The TCR sequence derives from a human donor with alopecia areata. The CDR3 nucleotides read TGTGCCAGTAAGGGGACTAGCAGCCACGAGCAGTACTTC. Protein: CASKGTSSHEQYF.